This T cell receptor (beta chain) was sequenced for a study of blood T cell repertoires in COVID-19. CDR1 and CDR2 from the germline V gene are KGHSH and LQKENI. This CDR3 comprises 15 residues. V shed 4 bases and J shed 1 base, with 13 bases lying between them. Original processing notes: Estimation of nucleated cell counts was performed using reference gene primer amplification. The repertoire was sequenced with immunoSEQ multiplex PCR; TCRdb's copy has only in-frame clones and lacks some. Clone size and V and J calls were adopted from that table, with D and trimming inferred from the DNA. The repertoire holds some 10,000 clones, with roughly 89% as singletons.

The receptor was isolated from a human donor in a cohort sampled during active COVID-19. The chain employs TRBV18 and TRBJ2-5, with D possibly being TRBD1 (6 bases). Input material: peripheral blood. The CDR3: CASSQERTAQETQYF. The CDR3 DNA follows: TGTGCCAGCTCACAAGAGCGGACAGCCCAAGAGACCCAGTACTTC. The full variable domain, in which reference TRBV18 and TRBJ2-5 provide the parts outside the CDR3, is NAGVMQNPRHLVRRRGQEARLRCSPMKGHSHVYWYRQLPEEGLKFMVYLQKENIIDESGMPKERFSAEFPKEGPSILRIQQVVRGDSAAYFCASSQERTAQETQYFGPGTRLLVL.